Below are 19 T cell receptor beta chains sequenced from a single sample in a study of identical twins (dated by TCRdb to 2016 to 2018). The library relied on 5' RACE. Sequencing was performed on an Illumina HiSeq 2000. TCRdb trimmed public reads at Q25 via fastp, called clones via MiXCR and kept in-frame beta chains. All rows with the same CDR3 protein become a single entry with the most common DNA and genes. The sample table shows under 1 million distinct CDR3 sequences, and approximately 13% are seen once. Roughly 1.6% of the sample comes from the top ten. This same sample was also part of a study on yellow fever vaccine responses in identical twins.

Sequencing was done on a sample of PBMCs. Receptors were obtained from a woman aged 18-29 years in good health.

A few counts support this clonotype. V is TRBV7-6 and J is TRBJ2-5; unclear D gene. V lost 5 bases and J lost 5, with 9 bases in between. From germline, CDR1 is SGHVS and CDR2 FNYEAQ. The CDR3 loop spans 12 amino acids. CDR3 loop: CASSQSWETQYF. CDR3 in DNA: TGTGCCAGCAGCCAAAGCTGGGAGACCCAGTACTTC. The complete variable domain, with remaining parts taken from reference TRBV7-6 and TRBJ2-5, reads GAGVSQSPRYKVTKRGQDVALRCDPISGHVSLYWYRQALGQGPEFLTYFNYEAQQDKSGLPNDRFSAERPEGSISTLTIQRTEQRDSAMYRCASSQSWETQYFGPGTRLLVL.

This clonotype was recorded a few times. The chain joins TRBV12-3 or TRBV12-4 to TRBJ2-2, with 11 bases fitting TRBD2. The junction had 14 bases not matched to a gene; V was cut back by 3 bases and J by 5 bases. The CDR3 extends over 19 amino acids. The CDR3 coding sequence is TGTGCCAGCAGTTTTGTAATAGCGGGAGGGCTGCACAAGACCGGGGAGCTGTTTTTT. Residues: CASSFVIAGGLHKTGELFF.

This chain links TRBV12-3 or TRBV12-4 with TRBJ2-1; D remains ambiguous. The CDR3 is 18 amino acids. CDR3 in amino acids: CTCSLSPPPRPLYNEQFF. CDR3 in DNA: TGTACCTGCAGTTTATCCCCGCCTCCGCGCCCCCTCTACAATGAGCAGTTCTTC.

This clonotype was detected only a few times. The CDR3 region is CASSLKISEDSPSSYNEQFF. CDR3 DNA sequence: TGTGCCAGCAGCCTAAAAATCTCCGAGGACTCCCCGAGCTCCTACAATGAGCAGTTCTTC. The rearrangement joins TRBV21-1 to TRBJ2-1; the D call in the table, TRBD2, was not verified against the DNA. TRBV21-1 is an annotated pseudogene. CDR3 length: 20 amino acids.

This clonotype was counted between two and nine times. This chain links TRBV7-2 with TRBJ2-2, with D perhaps being TRBD1 or TRBD2 (6 bases each). This CDR3 region has 14 residues. Germline CDR1 and CDR2: SGHTA and FQGNSA. V lost 4 bases and J 6 bases, leaving 12 bases between the germline ends. The CDR3 spells CASSSVRGAGELFF. CDR3 nucleotides: TGTGCCAGCAGCTCCGTGAGGGGGGCCGGGGAGCTGTTTTTT.

This sequence joins TRBV7-9 and TRBJ2-7; 9 bases are shared with TRBD1. This CDR3 contains 14 residues. The germline gives CDR1 SEHNR, CDR2 FQNEAQ (reference sequence). After removal of 5 bases from V and 5 bases from J, the junction contained 7 bases not matched to a gene. The DNA of the CDR3 is TGTGCCAGCAGCCTAGTTGGGGACAGGGACGAGCAGTACTTC. It codes for CASSLVGDRDEQYF.

Only a few counts were recorded for this clonotype. The chain joins TRBV4-2 to TRBJ2-6; 12 nucleotides line up with TRBD2. Germline values: CDR1 LGHNA, CDR2 YNFKEQ. The CDR3 is 19 amino acids. The V segment lost 1 base and the J segment 2 bases; nucleotides outside the gene matches: 6. The CDR3, as DNA: TGTGCCAGCAGCCAAGTGGCTAGCGGGGGGGCGGCTGGGGCCAACGTCCTGACTTTC. This gives the protein CASSQVASGGAAGANVLTF.

V usage is TRBV20-1 and J usage is TRBJ2-5, with D perhaps being TRBD1 or TRBD2 (5 bases each). Germline V gene sequence: CDR1 DFQATT, CDR2 SNEGSKA (reference sequence). With 3 bases removed from V and 0 bases from J, the gap between germline ends came to 11 bases. This CDR3 region has 14 residues. The DNA for the CDR3 is TGCAGTGCTAGCTATGAGGGGAACCAAGAGACCCAGTACTTC. Its translation is CSASYEGNQETQYF.

This clonotype has a handful of counts. The V gene is TRBV7-9, the J gene TRBJ2-3, with 8 bases that match TRBD2. The CDR3 runs to 16 residues. Germline V gene data show CDR1 as SEHNR and CDR2 as FQNEAQ (reference sequence). V was pared by 2 bases and J by 2 bases, with 6 bases of the junction left unmatched. DNA for the CDR3: TGTGCCAGCAGCTTACCCTTAGCGGGAAACACAGATACGCAGTATTTT. Translation: CASSLPLAGNTDTQYF.

This clonotype was counted only a few times. The chain has TRBV7-8 and TRBJ2-3, with 7 bases matching TRBD2. The CDR3 is 16 amino acids. Germline V gene lookup returns CDR1 SGHVS and CDR2 FQNEAQ. Germline trimming cut 5 bases from V and 6 bases from J; bases unmatched to any gene: 14. CDR3 in amino acids: CASSPTVRLAADTQYF. The DNA of the CDR3 is TGTGCCAGCAGCCCGACAGTAAGACTAGCAGCCGATACGCAGTATTTT. Filled out from reference TRBV7-8 and TRBJ2-3, the complete variable domain reads GAGVSQSPRYKVAKRGQDVALRCDPISGHVSLFWYQQALGQGPEFLTYFQNEAQLDKSGLPSDRFFAERPEGSVSTLKIQRTQQEDSAVYLCASSPTVRLAADTQYFGPGTRLTVL.

The V call is TRBV14, the J call TRBJ2-3, with 7 bases fitting TRBD2. The CDR3 contains 15 residues. The V and J ends lost 1 base and 8 bases, in that order; junction bases with no gene match: 9. CDR1 SGHDN and CDR2 FVKESK come from the germline V gene. The CDR3 bases are TGTGCCAGCAGCCAAGGAGGAGGGAGGGCCGGTACGCAGTATTTT. Its translation: CASSQGGGRAGTQYF.

This clonotype was recorded many times. The rearrangement joins TRBV7-9 to TRBJ2-1; D is possibly TRBD1 (6 bases). Germline values: CDR1 SEHNR, CDR2 FQNEAQ (reference sequence). This CDR3 contains 13 residues. V shed 8 bases and J shed 6 bases, with 14 bases lying between them. The CDR3 DNA reads TGTGCCAGCGCGACAGGACCGCCCAATGAGCAGTTCTTC. Amino acid sequence: CASATGPPNEQFF.

The rearrangement links TRBV28 to TRBJ1-2; D is perhaps TRBD1 (5 bases). This CDR3 spans 15 amino acids. Per the germline V gene, CDR1 is MDHEN and CDR2 is SYDVKM. V lost 6 bases and J 5 bases, leaving 19 bases between the germline ends. Written as DNA, the CDR3 is TGTGCCAGCAGCCAACAGGCGTTCCCGGGGTATGGCTACACCTTC. Translated: CASSQQAFPGYGYTF.

This chain joins TRBV28 and TRBJ1-5; D remains unclear. There are 11 residues in the CDR3. CDR1 is MDHEN, CDR2 SYDVKM, per germline. V was trimmed by 5 bases and J by 11 bases, leaving 10 bases between them. CDR3 DNA: TGTGCCAGCAGTCTTCCCGGGTCCCAGCATTTT. It encodes CASSLPGSQHF.

In this sample, this clonotype turned up many times. This chain uses TRBV6-2 or TRBV6-3 with TRBJ1-1; 9 bases fit TRBD1. This CDR3 has 15 amino acids. The germline CDR1 and CDR2 sequences are MNHEY and SVGEGT. After removal of 7 bases from V and 0 bases from J, the junction contained 6 bases not matched to a gene. The CDR3 DNA is TGTGCCAGCAATGTCAGACAGGGGGTGAACACTGAAGCTTTCTTT. Amino acid sequence: CASNVRQGVNTEAFF.

This clonotype was picked up a small number of times. V usage is TRBV5-1 and J usage is TRBJ2-1; D gene ambiguous. The germline gives CDR1 SGHRS, CDR2 YFSETQ. The CDR3 length is 12 residues. Between the trimmed V and J ends, which lost 0 bases and 10 bases, there was a span of 8 bases. The DNA for the CDR3 is TGCGCCAGCAGCTTGGCAGAGCGCGAGCAGTTCTTC. Protein sequence: CASSLAEREQFF.

This chain uses TRBV27 with TRBJ2-1; 8 bases align to TRBD2. The CDR3 sequence is 16 residues long. With V trimmed by 7 bases and J by 1 base, 9 bases remained unmatched. Germline values: CDR1 MNHEY, CDR2 SMNVEV (reference sequence). The CDR3 region has the DNA TGTGCCAGCAAAGACCTGGGACTAGGGTCCTACAATGAGCAGTTCTTC. Encoded protein: CASKDLGLGSYNEQFF.

The rearrangement joins TRBV2 to TRBJ2-5; D is unresolved. Germline values: CDR1 SNHLY, CDR2 FYNNEI. The CDR3 runs 12 residues. V gave up 4 bases and J gave up 4 bases, with 7 bases separating them. CDR3 bases: TGTGCCAGCAGTGGGACCTCAGAGACCCAGTACTTC. It encodes CASSGTSETQYF. Full variable domain (outside the CDR3, taken from reference TRBV2 and TRBJ2-5): EPEVTQTPSHQVTQMGQEVILRCVPISNHLYFYWYRQILGQKVEFLVSFYNNEISEKSEIFDDQFSVERPDGSNFTLKIRSTKLEDSAMYFCASSGTSETQYFGPGTRLLVL.

In this sample, this clonotype turned up a few times. This rearrangement joins TRBV10-3 to TRBJ2-1; 7 bases agree with TRBD1. The CDR3 extends over 14 amino acids. Germline V gives CDR1 ENHRY, CDR2 SYGVKD. The J segment lost 6 bases and the V segment lost 5 bases, leaving 7 bases of the junction unmatched. CDR3 amino acids: CAISSGQNGNEQFF. CDR3 bases: TGTGCCATCAGTTCGGGACAGAACGGCAATGAGCAGTTCTTC.